This TCR beta chain emerged from a study of CXCR3-negative and CXCR3-positive naive CD8 T cells. Note on this clonotype: As yet, its antigen is unknown.

Notes on the study in general: Comparison of naive CXCR3-negative and CXCR3-positive cells revealed similar TRBV-TRBJ usage, while memory cells differed. Naive cells positive for CXCR3 carried more hydrophobic TRB CDR3s than CXCR3-negative ones. The majority of assays used fresh PBMCs, and CXCR3 expression partially decreased after cryopreservation.

All TRB cDNA libraries came from 5' RACE performed with UMI labels. TCRdb reanalyzed the 5' RACE reads and collapses them to one entry per CDR3 protein, without DNA. The sample table sets out about 110,000 distinct CDR3 sequences. Germline CDR1 is SQVTM and CDR2 is ANQGSEA. CDR3 size: 12 residues. This clonotype was obtained from a human donor in good health. Some clones in this sample may be carry-over from other donors' samples. The V gene is TRBV29-1, the J gene TRBJ2-1; without DNA, the TCRdb call of TRBD1 cannot be checked. Sequenced input: naive CXCR3+ CD8+ T cells from blood. Sample subset: CD45RO-CCR7+CD27+CD95- naive CD8+ T cells expressing CXCR3 (TNR3+). CDR3 protein: CSVLTGGFEQFF.